The rows below give T cell receptor beta chains drawn from one sample of a study of a mutant IDH1 vaccine in newly diagnosed glioma. The assay was immunoSEQ multiplex PCR, and TCRdb's table has in-frame clones only and misses some. The sample shows 70,000 to 95,000 clones, roughly 80% of them seen only once. The sample consisted of PBMCs, taken from a glioma patient treated with radiotherapy, temozolomide or both. The source of these receptors is a man between 35 and 55 years old with glioma. Some clones in this sample may be carry-over from other donors' samples. Both conserved end residues are part of each CDR3. A D gene is named only where the DNA matches it firmly. Rows may omit the clone size; those that give it use once, few, many or a size class.

d_call j_call v_call clone_size cdr3_aa cdr3_nt
NA TRBJ1-1 TRBV6-6 NA CASRSGGGAGNTEAFF TGTGCCAGCCGATCGGGTGGAGGGGCGGGGAACACTGAAGCTTTCTTT
NA TRBJ1-1 TRBV7-9 NA CASSLRGLNTEAFF TGTGCCAGCAGTCTGAGAGGGTTGAACACTGAAGCTTTCTTT
NA TRBJ1-2 TRBV6-6 NA CASSYKGGSTF TGTGCCAGCAGTTACAAGGGGGGTAGCACCTTC
NA TRBJ1-2 TRBV5-4 NA CASSPDKNYGYTF TGTGCCAGCAGCCCGGACAAGAACTATGGCTACACCTTC
NA TRBJ2-3 TRBV9 NA CASGTGASIDTQYF TGTGCCAGCGGCACGGGGGCGAGTATAGATACGCAGTATTTT
NA TRBJ2-7 TRBV5-1 NA CASRDRQGGSYEQYF TGCGCCAGCAGGGACAGACAGGGAGGCTCCTACGAGCAGTACTTC
TRBD2 TRBJ2-1 TRBV2 NA CASRGLAGGGEQFF TGTGCCAGCAGGGGACTAGCGGGGGGCGGTGAGCAGTTCTTC
TRBD1 TRBJ2-5 TRBV7-2 NA CASSSRTGRAQYF TGTGCCAGCAGCTCCCGGACAGGTCGGGCCCAGTACTTC
TRBD1 TRBJ1-3 TRBV18 few CASSSGTDGNTIYF TGTGCCAGCTCATCCGGGACAGACGGAAACACCATATATTTT
NA TRBJ1-2 TRBV5-4 NA CASSPGPEGYGYTF TGTGCCAGCAGCCCGGGACCCGAAGGCTATGGCTACACCTTC
NA TRBJ2-2 TRBV7-2 NA CASSLEHPNTGELFF TGTGCCAGCAGCTTAGAACACCCGAACACCGGGGAGCTGTTTTTT
NA TRBJ2-3 TRBV30 NA CAWSVGQRTDTQYF TGTGCCTGGAGTGTTGGACAGCGCACAGATACGCAGTATTTT
TRBD1 TRBJ1-5 TRBV6-1 NA CASSDLGQGAAQPQHF TGTGCCAGCAGTGACCTAGGACAGGGGGCGGCTCAGCCCCAGCATTTT
NA TRBJ2-7 TRBV7-2 few CASSLAHEPHEQYF TGTGCCAGCAGCTTAGCGCATGAACCACACGAGCAGTACTTC
TRBD1 TRBJ1-2 TRBV6-1 NA CASSEDRAYF TGTGCCAGCAGTGAGGACAGGGCCTACTTC
NA TRBJ2-7 TRBV28 NA CASSPSEAGAYEQYF TGTGCCAGCAGTCCCTCGGAGGCAGGCGCCTACGAGCAGTACTTC
NA TRBJ2-5 TRBV7-2 NA CASSFRGETQYF TGTGCCAGCAGCTTTAGGGGTGAGACCCAGTACTTC
NA TRBJ2-2 TRBV2 NA CASSVKTGELFF TGTGCCAGCAGCGTTAAGACCGGGGAGCTGTTTTTT
TRBD1 TRBJ2-7 TRBV19 few CASSIGTGPYYEQYF TGTGCCAGTAGTATAGGGACAGGGCCATACTACGAGCAGTACTTC
TRBD1 TRBJ1-2 TRBV4-1 NA CASSPDRGRVYGYTF TGCGCCAGCAGCCCGGACAGGGGGCGCGTCTATGGCTACACCTTC
NA TRBJ1-1 TRBV19 NA CASSISSTGNTEAFF TGTGCCAGTAGTATATCGTCCACCGGGAACACTGAAGCTTTCTTT
NA TRBJ1-3 TRBV19 once CASSIVPGTSGNTIYF TGTGCCAGTAGTATAGTGCCAGGGACCTCTGGAAACACCATATATTTT
NA TRBJ1-2 TRBV6-5 NA CASRGGVYGYTF TGTGCCAGCAGGGGCGGGGTCTATGGCTACACCTTC
NA TRBJ2-7 TRBV6-5 once CASSYSRVGSYEQYF TGTGCCAGCAGTTACAGCAGGGTTGGGTCCTACGAGCAGTACTTC
NA TRBJ1-5 TRBV11-2 NA CASSGDRYNQPQHF TGTGCCAGCAGCGGCGACAGATACAATCAGCCCCAGCATTTT
TRBD1 TRBJ2-7 TRBV7-8 NA CASSQRTGYEQYF TGTGCCAGCAGCCAGCGGACAGGGTACGAGCAGTACTTC
NA TRBJ2-5 TRBV25-1 NA CASSWVQETQYF TGTGCCAGCAGTTGGGTCCAAGAGACCCAGTACTTC
NA TRBJ2-2 TRBV5-4 NA CASSQQGRTGELFF TGTGCCAGCAGTCAACAGGGTAGGACCGGGGAGCTGTTTTTT
NA TRBJ2-5 TRBV12-5 NA CASGLVSQETQYF TGTGCTAGTGGTTTGGTTTCACAAGAGACCCAGTACTTC
NA TRBJ2-7 TRBV5-6 NA CASSFLTSYEQYF TGTGCCAGCAGCTTTTTAACGTCCTACGAGCAGTACTTC
TRBD1 TRBJ1-4 TRBV9 few CASSAGGVDNEKLFF TGTGCCAGCAGCGCAGGGGGGGTTGATAATGAAAAACTGTTTTTT
NA TRBJ1-1 TRBV7-8 NA CASSLVTYGEAFF TGTGCCAGCAGCTTAGTGACGTATGGTGAAGCTTTCTTT
NA TRBJ2-3 TRBV5-1 NA CASSKDPPPTDTQYF TGCGCCAGCAGCAAAGACCCACCCCCCACAGATACGCAGTATTTT
TRBD2 TRBJ2-3 TRBV4-1 NA CASSLRLAALTDTQYF TGCGCCAGCAGCCTCAGACTAGCAGCCCTCACAGATACGCAGTATTTT
TRBD1 TRBJ1-2 TRBV14 NA CASSQWTGISPGYGYTF TGTGCCAGCAGCCAATGGACAGGGATTAGCCCCGGCTATGGCTACACCTTC
NA TRBJ1-4 TRBV4-1 NA CASSHPGGSLGEKLFF TGCGCCAGCAGCCACCCCGGGGGTTCATTGGGCGAAAAACTGTTTTTT
TRBD1 TRBJ1-5 TRBV7-2 NA CASSLTRTGSGQPQHF TGTGCCAGCAGCTTAACCCGGACAGGGTCGGGTCAGCCCCAGCATTTT
TRBD1 TRBJ2-2 TRBV5-1 once CASSYLTGGTGELFF TGCGCCAGCAGCTACCTGACAGGGGGAACCGGGGAGCTGTTTTTT
NA TRBJ1-1 TRBV30 NA CAWTLKGHRNTEAFF TGTGCCTGGACACTAAAGGGACACCGAAACACTGAAGCTTTCTTT
TRBD1 TRBJ2-6 TRBV5-4 NA CASTGPGQNLPGANVLTF TGTGCCAGCACCGGACCGGGACAGAATCTCCCTGGGGCCAACGTCCTGACTTTC
NA TRBJ1-4 TRBV6-5 NA CASSYGPAPNEKLFF TGTGCCAGCAGTTACGGGCCTGCTCCTAATGAAAAACTGTTTTTT
NA TRBJ2-7 TRBV5-4 NA CASSLPGGFYEQYF TGTGCCAGCAGCTTGCCCGGGGGTTTCTACGAGCAGTACTTC
NA TRBJ1-5 TRBV5-1 NA CASSLDGNSNQPQHF TGCGCCAGCAGCTTGGATGGTAATAGCAATCAGCCCCAGCATTTT
NA TRBJ1-1 TRBV5-4 NA CASRPRVTGTEAFF TGTGCCAGCAGACCGAGGGTGACGGGCACTGAAGCTTTCTTT
TRBD2 TRBJ2-1 TRBV6-5 NA CASSDSGGAAEQFF TGTGCCAGCAGTGACAGCGGGGGGGCCGCTGAGCAGTTCTTC
TRBD1 TRBJ1-3 TRBV6-5 once CASSLDRQGGNTIYF TGTGCCAGCAGTTTGGACAGGCAAGGGGGAAACACCATATATTTT
NA TRBJ1-1 TRBV29-1 NA CSAEVGSTEAFF TGCAGCGCTGAAGTGGGAAGCACTGAAGCTTTCTTT
NA TRBJ1-1 TRBV2 few CASTARGEFTEAFF TGTGCCAGCACTGCGAGGGGGGAATTCACTGAAGCTTTCTTT
NA TRBJ1-5 TRBV2 NA CASRLSSPPQHF TGTGCCAGCAGGTTGTCCAGCCCGCCCCAGCATTTT
NA TRBJ1-1 TRBV6-5 NA CASRYQQGVIGAFF TGTGCCAGCAGATATCAGCAGGGTGTCATTGGAGCTTTCTTT
NA TRBJ2-2 TRBV4-1 once CASSHEGGTGELFF TGCGCCAGCAGCCACGAGGGGGGGACCGGGGAGCTGTTTTTT